Listed below are T cell receptor beta chains from one sample, sequenced in a study of cytomegalovirus exposure and HLA in healthy donors. The protocol was immunoSEQ multiplex PCR, while the TCRdb copy is restricted to in-frame clones and leaves out a portion. The repertoire holds approximately 140,000 clones, 80% seen once, with just over 5% in the top ten. Sequencing was done on a sample of PBMCs. All receptors come from a male donor in good health and CMV-seronegative. Both conserved end residues are part of each CDR3. The D gene is left open where the match is weak. The size of a clone is reported for some rows only, either as once, few or many, or as a class for expanded clones.

TRBJ1-2 | once | TRBV18 | . | CASSPGGDYGYTF | TGTGCCAGCTCACCAGGAGGGGACTATGGCTACACCTTC
TRBJ1-2 | . | TRBV18 | TRBD1 | CASSPTTGDNYGYTF | TGTGCCAGCTCACCAACGACAGGGGATAACTATGGCTACACCTTC
TRBJ2-7 | . | TRBV6-5 | TRBD1 | CASSLEYRGPYEQYF | TGTGCCAGCAGTCTAGAATACAGGGGGCCCTACGAGCAGTACTTC
TRBJ1-2 | . | TRBV7-2 | TRBD1 | CASSQTGGYYGYTF | TGTGCCAGCAGCCAGACAGGGGGGTACTATGGCTACACCTTC
TRBJ1-5 | few | TRBV28 | TRBD1 | CASKTQGAGQPQHF | TGTGCCAGCAAGACTCAGGGGGCGGGACAGCCCCAGCATTTT
TRBJ2-7 | . | TRBV19 | TRBD1 | CASRGQGYGEQYF | TGTGCCAGTAGGGGACAGGGATATGGGGAGCAGTACTTC
TRBJ2-1 | . | TRBV7-9 | TRBD2 | CASSLLSGRGYEQFF | TGTGCCAGCAGCTTACTGTCAGGGAGGGGCTATGAGCAGTTCTTC
TRBJ2-1 | . | TRBV30 | . | CAWSDTYNEQFF | TGTGCCTGGAGTGACACCTACAATGAGCAGTTCTTC
TRBJ2-7 | once | TRBV7-3 | . | CASSPNGPGYEQYF | TGTGCCAGCAGCCCTAACGGTCCGGGCTACGAGCAGTACTTC
TRBJ2-7 | . | TRBV6-1 | TRBD2 | CASSEGTSGARFYEQYF | TGTGCCAGCAGTGAAGGGACTAGCGGGGCGAGATTTTACGAGCAGTACTTC
TRBJ2-7 | . | TRBV2 | . | CASSLQKRTRGGEQYF | TGTGCCAGCAGCCTCCAGAAAAGGACAAGGGGGGGGGAGCAGTACTTC
TRBJ1-2 | . | TRBV19 | TRBD1 | CASSRDRGLHGYTF | TGTGCCAGTAGTAGGGACAGGGGGCTTCATGGCTACACCTTC
TRBJ2-1 | . | TRBV2 | TRBD2 | CASRQDRGGEQFF | TGTGCCAGCAGGCAAGACCGGGGGGGTGAGCAGTTCTTC
TRBJ1-6 | . | TRBV19 | . | CASKNDRNYNSPLHF | TGTGCCAGTAAAAATGACAGGAATTATAATTCACCCCTCCACTTT
TRBJ2-2 | few | TRBV7-3 | . | CASRGRGNTGELFF | TGTGCCTCCCGGGGCAGGGGGAACACCGGGGAGCTGTTTTTT
TRBJ2-5 | . | TRBV29-1 | TRBD1 | CSVARGETQYF | TGCAGCGTTGCCAGGGGGGAGACCCAGTACTTC
TRBJ1-2 | . | TRBV2 | TRBD1 | CASSEAGTGNYGYAF | TGTGCCAGCAGTGAAGCGGGGACAGGGAACTATGGCTACGCCTTC
TRBJ1-6 | once | TRBV19 | TRBD1 | CASREGQWNSPLHF | TGTGCCAGTAGGGAGGGACAGTGGAATTCACCCCTCCACTTT
TRBJ2-1 | . | TRBV7-2 | TRBD2 | CASSFTGTRDPFF | TGTGCCAGCAGCTTTACCGGGACTAGAGATCCATTCTTC
TRBJ1-4 | . | TRBV2 | TRBD1 | CASRVGQRRPNEKLFF | TGTGCCAGCAGGGTGGGACAGCGACGACCGAATGAAAAACTGTTTTTT
TRBJ2-3 | . | TRBV7-2 | . | CASSQTRRVDTQYF | TGTGCCAGCAGCCAGACCAGGAGGGTAGATACGCAGTATTTT
TRBJ1-2 | . | TRBV18 | . | CASSPQGRDWSGYTF | TGTGCCAGCTCACCACAGGGCAGGGACTGGAGTGGCTACACCTTC
TRBJ2-5 | . | TRBV7-9 | . | CASSFQGGETQYF | TGTGCCAGCAGCTTTCAGGGTGGAGAGACCCAGTACTTC
TRBJ2-1 | . | TRBV5-1 | TRBD1 | CASSLQGSSYNEQFF | TGCGCCAGCAGCTTACAGGGGTCTTCCTACAATGAGCAGTTCTTC
TRBJ2-7 | . | TRBV2 | . | CASSVSTEQYF | TGTGCCAGCAGTGTGAGTACCGAGCAGTACTTC
TRBJ1-2 | . | TRBV2 | . | CASPPVGADYGYTF | TGTGCCAGCCCCCCGGTAGGGGCCGACTATGGCTACACCTTC
TRBJ1-1 | few | TRBV10-2 | . | CASRFTGNTEAFF | TGCGCCAGCAGATTTACAGGGAACACTGAAGCTTTCTTT
TRBJ1-5 | few | TRBV6-5 | . | CASSYSAYSNQPQHF | TGTGCCAGCAGTTACTCCGCCTATAGCAATCAGCCCCAGCATTTT
TRBJ1-2 | . | TRBV4-2 | . | CASSQDLGSGYGYTF | TGTGCCAGCAGCCAAGATCTAGGTTCTGGGTATGGCTACACCTTC
TRBJ1-1 | . | TRBV27 | TRBD1 | CASSLLRGLGEAFF | TGTGCCAGCAGTTTATTGAGGGGGCTCGGTGAAGCTTTCTTT
TRBJ1-6 | . | TRBV27 | TRBD1 | CASSLEGARDNSPLHF | TGTGCCAGCAGTTTAGAGGGGGCACGAGATAATTCACCCCTCCACTTT